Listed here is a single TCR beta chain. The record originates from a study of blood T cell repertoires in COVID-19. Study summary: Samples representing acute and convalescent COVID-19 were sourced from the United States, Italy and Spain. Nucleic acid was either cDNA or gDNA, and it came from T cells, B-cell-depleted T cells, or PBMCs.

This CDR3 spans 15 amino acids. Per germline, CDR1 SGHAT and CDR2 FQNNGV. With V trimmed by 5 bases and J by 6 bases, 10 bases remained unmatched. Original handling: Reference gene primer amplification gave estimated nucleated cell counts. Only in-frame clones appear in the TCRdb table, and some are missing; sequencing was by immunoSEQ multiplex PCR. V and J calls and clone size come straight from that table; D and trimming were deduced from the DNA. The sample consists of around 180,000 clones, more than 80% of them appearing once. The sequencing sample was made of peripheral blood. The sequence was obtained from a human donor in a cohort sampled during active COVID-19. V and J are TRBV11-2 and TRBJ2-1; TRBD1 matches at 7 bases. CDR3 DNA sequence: TGTGCCAGCAGCGATCCGAGACAGGGTCGCAATGAGCAGTTCTTC. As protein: CASSDPRQGRNEQFF.